A selection of T cell receptor beta chains follows, all from one sample in a study of T cells in Graves' hyperthyroidism and ophthalmopathy. TCRdb fed the multiplex PCR reads into MiXCR, producing one record per CDR3 protein. The table records approximately 610,000 distinct CDR3 sequences, approximately 15% of them present only once. Specimen: blood. All receptors derive from a woman aged 40 to 49 with Graves' ophthalmopathy. Both conserved end residues are part of each CDR3. A D gene is named only where the DNA matches it firmly. Clone size is not always given. Where it is, it says once, few, many or a class for expanded clones.

abundance,v_gene,j_gene,d_gene,CDR3aa,CDR3nt
-,TRBV11-1,TRBJ2-2,-,CASSSALTANTGELFF,TGTGCCAGCAGCTCGGCGCTGACAGCCAACACCGGGGAGCTGTTTTTT
few,TRBV5-6,TRBJ2-5,TRBD2,CASSFSLAGVAEETQYF,TGTGCCAGCAGCTTTTCGCTCGCGGGAGTGGCCGAGGAGACCCAGTACTTC
-,TRBV24-1,TRBJ2-3,TRBD2,CATSDLPREGRSGTQYF,TGTGCCACCAGTGATTTGCCGCGGGAGGGCCGATCAGGTACGCAGTATTTT
many,TRBV30,TRBJ1-3,-,CAWKAIGNTIYF,TGTGCCTGGAAGGCGATTGGAAACACCATATATTTT
many,TRBV28,TRBJ1-5,TRBD1,CASSRPGQGITSNQPQHF,TGTGCCAGCAGTCGTCCGGGACAGGGGATCACTAGCAATCAGCCCCAGCATTTT
many,TRBV20-1,TRBJ1-1,-,CSAGRGDTEAFF,TGCAGTGCCGGTAGGGGGGACACTGAAGCTTTCTTT
few,TRBV18,TRBJ2-7,-,CASSPPVAAGSYEQYF,TGTGCCAGCTCACCACCGGTTGCAGCGGGCTCCTACGAGCAGTACTTC
many,TRBV3-1,TRBJ1-1,-,CASSHHTEAFF,TGTGCCAGCAGCCACCACACTGAAGCTTTCTTT
-,TRBV5-6,TRBJ2-4,-,CASSLEDEAKNIQYF,TGTGCCAGCAGCTTGGAGGACGAAGCCAAAAACATTCAGTACTTC
many,TRBV6-5,TRBJ1-1,TRBD1,CASSSTGARNTEAFF,TGTGCCAGCAGTTCTACAGGGGCGAGGAACACTGAAGCTTTCTTT
many,TRBV12-5,TRBJ2-7,-,CASGLSQGYEQYF,TGTGCTAGTGGTTTGAGCCAGGGCTACGAGCAGTACTTC
many,TRBV28,TRBJ1-2,TRBD1,CASSTKGTGGGYTF,TGTGCCAGCAGTACTAAGGGGACAGGGGGAGGCTACACCTTC
few,TRBV7-6,TRBJ2-3,TRBD1,CTSSLQGSWGTDTQYF,TGTACCAGCAGCTTACAGGGGAGTTGGGGGACAGATACGCAGTATTTT
many,TRBV29-1,TRBJ1-1,-,CSVDLRGNTEAFF,TGCAGCGTTGATCTCCGAGGGAACACTGAAGCTTTCTTT
few,TRBV11-1,TRBJ2-1,-,CASSLRQGVNEQFF,TGTGCCAGCAGCTTGCGGCAGGGTGTCAATGAGCAGTTCTTC
-,TRBV5-1,TRBJ2-7,-,CASSSTDGYYEQYF,TGCGCCAGCAGCTCGACGGACGGTTACTACGAGCAGTACTTC
many,TRBV28,TRBJ1-5,-,CASRLLGPQHF,TGTGCCAGCAGACTTTTGGGGCCCCAGCATTTT
-,TRBV28,TRBJ2-4,-,CASNPTALAKNIQYF,TGTGCCAGCAATCCCACAGCTCTAGCCAAAAACATTCAGTACTTC
many,TRBV10-2,TRBJ1-1,-,CASSETRNTEAFF,TGCGCCAGCAGTGAAACTCGGAACACTGAAGCTTTCTTT
-,TRBV3-1,TRBJ2-7,-,CASSQAFQRTFYEQYF,TGTGCCAGCAGCCAAGCGTTCCAGCGAACCTTCTACGAGCAGTACTTC
many,TRBV12-3/TRBV12-4,TRBJ2-7,-,CASSLLREQYF,TGTGCCAGCAGTTTATTGCGCGAGCAGTACTTC
-,TRBV27,TRBJ1-2,-,CASTTRGGRNYGYTF,TGTGCCAGCACCACCCGCGGGGGGCGTAACTATGGCTACACCTTC
many,TRBV28,TRBJ1-2,TRBD1,CASSSPPEGQLYGYTF,TGTGCCAGCAGCTCCCCTCCGGAGGGACAGCTCTATGGCTACACCTTC
many,TRBV7-8,TRBJ2-7,TRBD1,CASSVPGQGLYEQYF,TGTGCCAGCAGCGTCCCGGGACAGGGACTCTACGAGCAGTACTTC
few,TRBV4-2,TRBJ1-1,-,CASSQADISEGTEAFF,TGTGCCAGCAGCCAAGCGGACATTAGCGAGGGGACTGAAGCTTTCTTT
many,TRBV20-1,TRBJ2-5,TRBD2,CSASMAGVSETQYF,TGCAGTGCTAGTATGGCGGGAGTTTCGGAGACCCAGTACTTC
many,TRBV7-3,TRBJ2-5,-,CASSLFAGETQYF,TGTGCCAGCAGCTTATTCGCTGGGGAGACCCAGTACTTC
many,TRBV20-1,TRBJ2-5,TRBD2,CSASSGGSLVETQYF,TGCAGTGCCTCTAGCGGGGGCTCCCTTGTAGAGACCCAGTACTTC
-,TRBV6-1,TRBJ1-1,-,CASSRRRNLGSEAFF,TGTGCCAGCAGTCGCAGACGGAACTTAGGGTCTGAAGCTTTCTTT
-,TRBV28,TRBJ2-7,-,CASSSQGPNEQYF,TGTGCCAGCAGTTCACAGGGTCCCAACGAGCAGTACTTC
many,TRBV3-1,TRBJ1-2,TRBD1,CASSRGRQGIDYGYTF,TGTGCCAGCAGCCGGGGCCGACAGGGGATTGACTATGGCTACACCTTC
-,TRBV12-3/TRBV12-4,TRBJ1-3,-,CASSFFSDSGNTIYF,TGTGCCAGCAGTTTTTTTTCAGACTCTGGAAACACCATATATTTT
once,TRBV18,TRBJ2-3,-,CASSPPTTDTQYF,TGTGCCAGCTCCCCTCCAACGACAGATACGCAGTATTTT
many,TRBV6-2/TRBV6-3,TRBJ2-5,TRBD2,CASSSRLAGDSPQETQYF,TGTGCCAGCAGTTCCCGACTAGCGGGAGATTCACCCCAAGAGACCCAGTACTTC
many,TRBV19,TRBJ2-2,-,CASSIVVAGELFF,TGTGCCAGTAGTATAGTAGTGGCCGGGGAGCTGTTTTTT
-,TRBV6-2/TRBV6-3,TRBJ2-7,TRBD2,CASSDDSGIIYEQYF,TGTGCCAGCAGCGACGACAGCGGGATCATCTACGAGCAGTACTTC
-,TRBV6-2/TRBV6-3,TRBJ2-7,-,CASSPRTWGVNYEQYF,TGTGCCAGCAGCCCTCGTACTTGGGGGGTCAACTACGAGCAGTACTTC
many,TRBV20-1,TRBJ1-1,TRBD1,CSARDRGVSYTEAFF,TGCAGTGCTAGAGACAGGGGGGTTAGTTACACTGAAGCTTTCTTT
-,TRBV5-1,TRBJ2-7,-,CASRPGPSAYEQYF,TGCGCCAGCAGGCCCGGTCCATCGGCGTACGAGCAGTACTTC
-,TRBV7-3,TRBJ1-6,-,CASSLIAHNSPLHF,TGTGCCAGCAGCTTAATAGCCCATAATTCACCCCTCCACTTT
-,TRBV11-1,TRBJ2-7,-,CASSLHVAGFYEQYF,TGTGCCAGCAGCTTACATGTGGCAGGGTTTTACGAGCAGTACTTC
many,TRBV11-2,TRBJ2-7,-,CASSLGPGASYEQYF,TGTGCCAGCAGCTTAGGACCGGGAGCATCCTACGAGCAGTACTTC
-,TRBV15,TRBJ2-7,-,CATSKPGEYGQYF,TGTGCCACCAGCAAACCCGGGGAGTACGGGCAGTACTTC
many,TRBV19,TRBJ1-5,-,CASSMSLANQPQHF,TGTGCCAGTAGTATGTCCTTAGCGAATCAGCCCCAGCATTTT
-,TRBV5-1,TRBJ2-5,-,CASSRGSGHLLIETQYF,TGCGCCAGCAGCCGAGGGTCGGGGCACCTCCTCATTGAGACCCAGTACTTC
-,TRBV6-1,TRBJ2-7,-,CASSGGGDYEQYF,TGTGCCAGTAGCGGAGGGGGGGACTACGAGCAGTACTTC
few,TRBV27,TRBJ1-5,-,CASSSWTERNQPQHF,TGTGCCAGCAGTTCCTGGACGGAAAGAAATCAGCCCCAGCATTTT
-,TRBV6-1,TRBJ2-5,-,CASSDLSGTMETQYF,TGTGCCAGCAGTGATTTAAGTGGAACTATGGAGACCCAGTACTTC
-,TRBV20-1,TRBJ1-2,TRBD1,CSARERGQFFNYGYTF,TGCAGTGCTAGAGAAAGGGGACAGTTCTTTAACTATGGCTACACCTTC
many,TRBV12-3/TRBV12-4,TRBJ2-7,TRBD2,CASRGDSGSYEQYF,TGTGCCAGCAGGGGAGATAGCGGGAGCTACGAGCAGTACTTC
many,TRBV12-3/TRBV12-4,TRBJ2-7,TRBD2,CASSRPGGYEQYF,TGTGCCAGCAGCCGCCCGGGGGGCTACGAGCAGTACTTC
many,TRBV6-8,TRBJ1-5,-,CASQVTGHHYSNQPQHF,TGTGCCAGCCAGGTTACAGGCCACCACTATAGCAATCAGCCCCAGCATTTT
many,TRBV27,TRBJ2-7,TRBD2,CASSPLHSGRAHEQYF,TGTGCCAGCAGTCCGCTCCATAGCGGGAGGGCCCACGAGCAGTACTTC
-,TRBV7-2,TRBJ1-2,TRBD1,CASSRTGDEGYGYTF,TGTGCCAGCAGCAGAACAGGGGATGAAGGCTATGGCTACACCTTC